Here is one T cell receptor (beta chain) with its context. The antigen remains unidentified. Between the trimmed V and J ends, which lost 1 base and 3 bases, there was a span of 12 bases. The CDR3 totals 15 residues. Germline values: CDR1 LNHDA, CDR2 SQIVND (reference sequence). This sample was included in a study of chemoradiotherapy in HPV16-positive cancers. Overall study results and limits: For HPV16-positive patients, expanding HPV-responsive T cells associated with longer recurrence-free survival.

Data came from immunoSEQ multiplex PCR; TCRdb stores just in-frame clones and leaves some out. The table records about 30,000 clones, more than 80% of them present only once. This clonotype was obtained from a human donor with HPV-associated anogenital cancer. The sequencing here drew on blood, taken from a patient who underwent chemoradiotherapy. The gene calls are TRBV19 and TRBJ1-1; D not resolved. As DNA, the CDR3 is TGTGCCAGTAGTATAGTTTTCGGCTTGGACACTGAAGCTTTCTTT. It encodes CASSIVFGLDTEAFF.